These 27 T cell receptor beta chains came from one sample sequenced in a study of CD8+CD57+ T cells in acquired aplastic anemia. TCR beta VDJ and CDR3 profiling used genomic DNA as template. TCRdb re-analysed the reads in MiXCR, keeping a single row per CDR3 protein. The profile shows over 150,000 distinct CDR3 sequences, around 40% of them singletons. Sequencing used sorted CD4+, CD8+, or CD8+CD57+ T cells (not recorded which) from PBMCs. Every receptor here comes from a human donor in good health.

In its sample, this clonotype was seen many times. The chain carries TRBV6-4 and TRBJ2-7, with D uncertain. Trimming stripped 5 bases from V and 3 bases from J, with 11 bases between. The CDR3 extends over 13 amino acids. CDR1 is MRHNA, CDR2 SNTAGT, per germline. CDR3 bases: TGTGCCAGCAGTCTAAAGGACGGCTACGAGCAGTACTTC. It translates to CASSLKDGYEQYF.

The chain couples TRBV20-1 to TRBJ2-3; 16 nucleotides line up with TRBD2. The V gene end was trimmed by 6 bases and the J gene end by 1 base; junction bases not matched to a gene: 7. The CDR3 has 17 residues. The V gene's germline CDR1 is DFQATT and CDR2 SNEGSKA (reference sequence). The CDR3: CSAPGTSGGAGTDTQYF. CDR3 bases: TGCAGTGCCCCCGGGACTAGCGGGGGGGCCGGCACAGATACGCAGTATTTT.

The genes are TRBV2 and TRBJ2-2; unclear D gene. V was cut by 6 bases and J by 7 bases, with 15 bases left in between. CDR3 length: 14 amino acids. Germline V gene sequence: CDR1 SNHLY, CDR2 FYNNEI. The CDR3 region has the DNA TGTGCCAGCAGGTCGTCCGATCCTGGCGGGGAGCTGTTTTTT. Amino acids: CASRSSDPGGELFF.

The rearrangement uses TRBV20-1 and TRBJ2-5; D is possibly TRBD2 (6 bases). CDR3 length: 15 amino acids. Trimming took 3 bases from V and 3 from J, leaving 17 bases between them. Looked up from germline, CDR1 is DFQATT and CDR2 is SNEGSKA (reference sequence). In DNA form, the CDR3 reads TGCAGTGCTAGGGGAGCGGGTGCGGGGAAAGAGACCCAGTACTTC. Its translation: CSARGAGAGKETQYF.

This clonotype showed up many times. The chain employs TRBV20-1 and TRBJ2-1, with 7 positions matching TRBD2. The CDR3 sequence is 13 residues long. Germline V lookup: CDR1 DFQATT, CDR2 SNEGSKA (reference sequence). V was pared by 4 bases and J by 8 bases, with 8 bases of the junction left unmatched. The chain's CDR3 is CSATSLGGDEQFF. Written as DNA, the CDR3 is TGCAGTGCTACCTCTCTGGGGGGGGATGAGCAGTTCTTC.

The chain links TRBV18 to TRBJ1-1; 7 nucleotides line up with TRBD1. Germline V gene sequence: CDR1 KGHSH, CDR2 LQKENI. Trimming took 1 base from V and 0 from J; bases not matched to a gene: 5. The length of the CDR3 is 16 residues. CDR3 in amino acids: CASSPRDSLVNTEAFF. The CDR3 DNA reads TGTGCCAGCTCACCACGGGACAGCCTAGTGAACACTGAAGCTTTCTTT.

This clonotype was detected ten times or more. The genes are TRBV10-3 and TRBJ2-5; 12 bases line up with TRBD1. The trim removed 10 bases at V and 10 bases at J, leaving 13 bases unmatched. Per the germline V gene, CDR1 is ENHRY and CDR2 is SYGVKD. This CDR3 has 14 residues. The CDR3 nucleotides read TGTGCCACCGAGCCGGGACAGGGGGCTCGGGTCCAGTACTTC. Translated: CATEPGQGARVQYF.

The chain couples TRBV3-1 to TRBJ1-2, with a weak D call TRBD1 (6 bases). CDR1 is LGHDT, CDR2 YNNKEL, per germline (reference sequence). CDR3 size: 15 residues. V lost 1 base and J lost 3, with 12 bases in between. CDR3 loop: CASSQAGGPDYGYTF. CDR3 bases: TGTGCCAGCAGCCAAGCGGGGGGCCCTGACTATGGCTACACCTTC. The variable domain in full, completed from reference TRBV3-1 and TRBJ1-2, reads DTAVSQTPKYLVTQMGNDKSIKCEQNLGHDTMYWYKQDSKKFLKIMFSYNNKELIINETVPNRFSPKSPDKAHLNLHINSLELGDSAVYFCASSQAGGPDYGYTFGSGTRLTVV.

The V and J genes are TRBV20-1 and TRBJ2-3; 15 bases match TRBD2. V shed 4 bases, J shed 5 bases, and the junction held 13 bases outside the gene matches. Germline assignment: CDR1 DFQATT and CDR2 SNEGSKA (reference sequence). There are 18 residues in the CDR3. The CDR3 loop is CSAKTGTSGGTSGDTQYF. The DNA of the CDR3 is TGCAGTGCTAAAACAGGGACTAGCGGGGGGACCAGTGGAGATACGCAGTATTTT.

This clonotype has more than one count but fewer than ten. This chain connects TRBV12-5 to TRBJ1-4; D unresolved. The V end lost 1 base, the J end lost 0 bases, and 9 bases lay between the germline ends. Per the germline V gene, CDR1 is LGHNT and CDR2 is FRNRAP. This CDR3 comprises 16 residues. The DNA for the CDR3 is TGTGCTAGTGGTTTGGCGCGTTCTGCAACTAATGAAAAACTGTTTTTT. It codes for CASGLARSATNEKLFF.

In its sample, this clonotype was seen a few times. This chain joins TRBV29-1 and TRBJ1-5; D not resolved. Germline V gene data show CDR1 as SQVTM and CDR2 as ANQGSEA. The CDR3 has 13 residues. Trimming shortened V by 4 bases and J by 4 bases, and 11 bases separated the two germline ends. CDR3 DNA sequence: TGCAGCGTTGGGTATAGGGAGAATCAGCCCCAGCATTTT. Translated: CSVGYRENQPQHF.

In its sample, this clonotype was seen many times. The chain is built from TRBV14 and TRBJ1-2; TRBD1 is a possible D gene (6 bases). The CDR3 extends over 14 amino acids. V was trimmed by 3 bases and J by 8 bases, leaving 16 bases between them. CDR1 is SGHDN and CDR2 is FVKESK in the germline V gene. In DNA, the CDR3 is TGTGCCAGCAGCCACGACAGGAAGGGGGGAGGCTACACCTTC. This translates into CASSHDRKGGGYTF.

This clonotype was counted at least ten times. The chain employs TRBV28 and TRBJ1-1, with no clear D. Germline V gene sequence: CDR1 MDHEN, CDR2 SYDVKM. CDR3 length: 10 amino acids. The V and J ends lost 6 bases and 11 bases respectively, with 10 bases between them. The CDR3 sequence: CASRVPRAFF. The CDR3 nucleotides read TGTGCCAGCAGGGTCCCAAGGGCTTTCTTT.

The rearrangement uses TRBV5-1 and TRBJ1-4, with 8 bases fitting TRBD1. CDR3 length: 15 amino acids. After removal of 4 bases from V and 7 bases from J, the junction contained 9 bases not matched to a gene. Germline V gene sequence: CDR1 SGHRS, CDR2 YFSETQ. This chain's CDR3 is CASSPADRGGEKLFF. CDR3 nucleotides: TGCGCCAGCAGCCCTGCCGACAGGGGAGGTGAAAAACTGTTTTTT.

The V gene is TRBV2, the J gene TRBJ1-6; TRBD1 might be the D (6 bases). The germline CDR1 and CDR2 sequences are SNHLY and FYNNEI. Trimming shortened V by 6 bases and J by 8 bases, and 14 bases separated the two germline ends. The CDR3 runs 14 residues. The CDR3 nucleotides read TGTGCCAGCAGCGCCTCGGCAGGGGATTCACCCCTCCACTTT. Amino acid sequence: CASSASAGDSPLHF.

Many counts were recorded for this clonotype. The chain has TRBV7-2 and TRBJ2-7; D remains ambiguous. CDR1 and CDR2 from the germline V gene are SGHTA and FQGNSA. There are 13 residues in the CDR3. Trimming pared 1 base from V and 3 bases from J, leaving 7 bases between. The CDR3, as DNA: TGTGCCAGCAGCTTAGGAGTGAGCTACGAGCAGTACTTC. The encoded protein is CASSLGVSYEQYF.

This clonotype was counted only a few times. The chain uses TRBV11-2 and TRBJ2-6, with no clear D. Trimming took 3 bases from V and 4 from J, leaving 16 bases between them. The germline V gene encodes CDR1 SGHAT and CDR2 FQNNGV. The CDR3 totals 17 residues. The CDR3 protein is CASSFVADVVGANVLTF. The CDR3, as DNA: TGTGCCAGCAGCTTCGTGGCGGATGTTGTCGGGGCCAACGTCCTGACTTTC.

Remarks on this clonotype: One end of the junction is discordant with germline, which a read error may explain. The rearrangement uses TRBV10-1 and TRBJ2-7; the D is unclear. This CDR3 region has 13 residues. Germline V gene data show CDR1 as WNHNN and CDR2 as SYGVQD (reference sequence). CDR3 bases: TGCGCCAGCAGTGGGCGGCGTGGGTACGAGCAGTACTTT. This sequence encodes CASSGRRGYEQYF.

The chain uses TRBV15 and TRBJ2-7; a possible D gene is TRBD1 (6 bases). Trimming cost V 1 base and J 5 bases, with 12 bases left between them. The CDR3 has 14 residues. Germline values: CDR1 LNHNV, CDR2 YYDKDF (reference sequence). In nucleotides, the CDR3 is TGTGCCACCAGCAGAGCCAACAGGGTCGACGAGCAGTACTTC. Its translation: CATSRANRVDEQYF.

In this sample, this clonotype turned up many times. The chain has TRBV24-1 and TRBJ2-4, with 7 bases that match TRBD1. This CDR3 region has 13 residues. Trimming cost V 5 bases and J 7 bases; bases outside gene matches: 4. Germline CDR1 KGHDR, CDR2 SFDVKD. Here the CDR3 DNA reads TGTGCCACCAGTGGACAGGGAGCCAACATTCAGTACTTC. Its protein is CATSGQGANIQYF.

This chain uses TRBV19 with TRBJ1-5; D call uncertain. The germline gives CDR1 LNHDA, CDR2 SQIVND (reference sequence). This CDR3 contains 13 residues. V gave up 4 bases and J gave up 1 base, with 5 bases separating them. In DNA, the CDR3 is TGTGCCAGTAGTAGAAGGAGCAATCAGCCCCAGCATTTT. Amino acid sequence: CASSRRSNQPQHF.

The gene calls are TRBV7-2 and TRBJ2-7; 8 positions agree with TRBD1. Germline V gene sequence: CDR1 SGHTA, CDR2 FQGNSA. The J segment lost 4 bases and the V segment lost 1 base, leaving 6 bases of the junction unmatched. The CDR3 spans 15 residues. The CDR3 protein is CASSLVQGQVYEQYF. The DNA of the CDR3 is TGTGCCAGCAGCTTAGTCCAGGGACAGGTGTACGAGCAGTACTTC.

CDR3 sequence (DNA): TGCAGTGCTAGAGATCCGGGGGCTAGCGGGAGGGCCTGGGAGACCCAGTACTTC. Its protein product is CSARDPGASGRAWETQYF. The gene calls are TRBV20-1 and TRBJ2-5; 12 bases are shared with TRBD2. With V trimmed by 0 bases and J by 5 bases, 13 bases remained unmatched. Per germline, CDR1 DFQATT and CDR2 SNEGSKA (reference sequence). This CDR3 has 18 residues.

This chain links TRBV20-1 with TRBJ1-2; D is unresolved. The CDR3 runs to 13 residues. V was shortened by 3 bases and J by 0 bases, with 8 bases between the two germline ends. The V gene's germline CDR1 is DFQATT and CDR2 SNEGSKA (reference sequence). The CDR3 here is CSASTGANYGYTF. The CDR3, as DNA: TGCAGTGCTAGCACGGGAGCTAACTATGGCTACACCTTC.

This chain connects TRBV5-1 to TRBJ2-5; 10 nucleotides align to TRBD2. The germline V gene encodes CDR1 SGHRS and CDR2 YFSETQ. This CDR3 is built from 16 residues. V lost 6 bases, J lost 4 bases, and 12 bases stayed unmatched. CDR3 region: CASTGTSVSPVETQYF. CDR3 nucleotide sequence: TGCGCCAGCACCGGGACTAGCGTTTCCCCTGTAGAGACCCAGTACTTC.

The V call is TRBV24-1, the J call TRBJ1-2, with a possible D match to TRBD1 (6 bases). The V end was cut by 5 bases, the J end by 0 bases, with 12 bases between. The germline V gene encodes CDR1 KGHDR and CDR2 SFDVKD. The CDR3 is 15 residues long. The CDR3 reads CATSGQEGANYGYTF. The CDR3 DNA reads as TGTGCCACCAGTGGACAGGAGGGGGCTAACTATGGCTACACCTTC.

Remarks on this clonotype: The junction and the germline gene differ at one end; a read error may be behind it. This chain links TRBV12-3 or TRBV12-4 with TRBJ1-1; D is perhaps TRBD1 (5 bases). The CDR3 runs 15 residues. The CDR3 region has the DNA TGTGCCAGCAGTTTATCAACACAATGGGGCACTGACGCTTTCTTT. Translation: CASSLSTQWGTDAFF.